In this sample, the clone carrying this TCR beta chain is medium-sized. The antigen remains undetermined. The CDR3 loop spans 14 amino acids. Per the germline V gene, CDR1 is SNHLY and CDR2 is FYNNEI. V was cut by 1 base and J by 5 bases, with 11 bases left in between. The sample belongs to a study of T cells in localized non-small cell lung cancer. Only in-frame clones appear in the TCRdb table, and some are missing; sequencing was by immunoSEQ multiplex PCR. The table has roughly 40,000 clones, around 81% seen once. Overall study results and limits: Sequencing was limited to one tumor region, leaving the possibility of heterogeneity open. Longer overall survival accompanied higher blood T cell density. Uninvolved adjacent lung showed higher T cell clonality than tumor.

The TCR comes from a male donor older than 55 with stage II lung adenocarcinoma. V usage is TRBV2 and J usage is TRBJ1-2; tentatively, D is TRBD1 (5 bases). Source: peripheral blood mononuclear cells, taken before any cancer treatment. CDR3 bases: TGTGCCAGCAGTGAAGTCAGCGGGGGGTATGGCTACACCTTC. Amino acid sequence: CASSEVSGGYGYTF.